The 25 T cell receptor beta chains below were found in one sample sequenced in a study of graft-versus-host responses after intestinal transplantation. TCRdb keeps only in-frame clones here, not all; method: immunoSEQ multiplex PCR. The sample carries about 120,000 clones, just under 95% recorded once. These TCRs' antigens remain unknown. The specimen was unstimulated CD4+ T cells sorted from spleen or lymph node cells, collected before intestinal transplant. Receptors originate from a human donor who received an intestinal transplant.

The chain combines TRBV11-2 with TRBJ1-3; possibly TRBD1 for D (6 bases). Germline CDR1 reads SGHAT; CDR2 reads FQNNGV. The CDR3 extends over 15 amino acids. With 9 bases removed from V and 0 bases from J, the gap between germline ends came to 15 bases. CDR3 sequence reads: CASRDTRSSGNTIYF. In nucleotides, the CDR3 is TGTGCCAGTAGGGACACTCGATCCTCTGGAAACACCATATATTTT.

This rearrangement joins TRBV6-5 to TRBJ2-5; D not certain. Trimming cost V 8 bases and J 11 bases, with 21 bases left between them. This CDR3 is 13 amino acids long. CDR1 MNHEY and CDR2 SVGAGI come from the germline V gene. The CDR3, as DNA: TGTGCCAGCCTGAAGAGAAGTACCGGTCTACAGTACTTC. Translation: CASLKRSTGLQYF.

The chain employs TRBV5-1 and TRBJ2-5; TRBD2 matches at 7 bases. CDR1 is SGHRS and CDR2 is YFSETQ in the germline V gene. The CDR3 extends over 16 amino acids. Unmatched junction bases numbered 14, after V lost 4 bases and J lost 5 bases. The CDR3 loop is CASSQEGGAFEETQYF. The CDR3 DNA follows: TGCGCCAGCAGCCAGGAGGGAGGGGCCTTTGAGGAGACCCAGTACTTC.

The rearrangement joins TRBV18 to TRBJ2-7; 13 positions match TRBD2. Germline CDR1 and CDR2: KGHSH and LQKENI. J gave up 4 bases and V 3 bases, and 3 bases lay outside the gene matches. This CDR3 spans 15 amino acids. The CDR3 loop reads CASSPGTSGIYEQYF. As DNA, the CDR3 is TGTGCCAGCTCACCGGGGACTAGCGGGATTTACGAGCAGTACTTC. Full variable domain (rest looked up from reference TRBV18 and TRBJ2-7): NAGVMQNPRHLVRRRGQEARLRCSPMKGHSHVYWYRQLPEEGLKFMVYLQKENIIDESGMPKERFSAEFPKEGPSILRIQQVVRGDSAAYFCASSPGTSGIYEQYFGPGTRLTVT.

CDR3 region: CASSAGGAAGKNIQYF. Here the CDR3 DNA reads TGCGCCAGCAGCGCCGGGGGTGCAGCGGGCAAAAACATTCAGTACTTC. This chain links TRBV5-1 with TRBJ2-4, with D possibly TRBD2 on 6 matching bases. Germline CDR1 is SGHRS and CDR2 is YFSETQ. V lost 4 bases to trimming and J lost 3 bases, with 17 bases between them. The CDR3 runs to 16 residues.

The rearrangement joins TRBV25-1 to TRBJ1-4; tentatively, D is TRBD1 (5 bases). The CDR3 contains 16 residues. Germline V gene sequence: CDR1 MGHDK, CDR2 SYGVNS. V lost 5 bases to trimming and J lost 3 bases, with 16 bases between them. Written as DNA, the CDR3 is TGTGCCAGCAGTCGACAGACGAACCGGGCTAATGAAAAACTGTTTTTT. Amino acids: CASSRQTNRANEKLFF.

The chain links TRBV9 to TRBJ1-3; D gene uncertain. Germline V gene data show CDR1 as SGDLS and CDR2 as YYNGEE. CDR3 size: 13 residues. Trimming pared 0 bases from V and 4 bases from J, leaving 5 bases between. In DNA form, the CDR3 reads TGTGCCAGCAGCGTAGGAGGAGGAAACACCATATATTTT. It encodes CASSVGGGNTIYF.

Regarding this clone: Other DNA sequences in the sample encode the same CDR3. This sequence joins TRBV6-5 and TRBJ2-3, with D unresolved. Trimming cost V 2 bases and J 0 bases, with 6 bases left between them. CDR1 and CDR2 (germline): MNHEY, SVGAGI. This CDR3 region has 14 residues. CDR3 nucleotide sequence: TGTGCCAGCAGTTACCGCCGCAGCACAGATACGCAGTATTTT. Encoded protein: CASSYRRSTDTQYF.

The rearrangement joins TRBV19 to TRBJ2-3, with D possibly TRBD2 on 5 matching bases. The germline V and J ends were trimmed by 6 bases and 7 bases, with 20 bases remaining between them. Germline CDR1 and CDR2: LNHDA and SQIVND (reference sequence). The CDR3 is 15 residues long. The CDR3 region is CASRTTEENRNTQYF. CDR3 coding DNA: TGTGCCAGTAGGACTACGGAGGAAAACCGAAATACGCAGTATTTT.

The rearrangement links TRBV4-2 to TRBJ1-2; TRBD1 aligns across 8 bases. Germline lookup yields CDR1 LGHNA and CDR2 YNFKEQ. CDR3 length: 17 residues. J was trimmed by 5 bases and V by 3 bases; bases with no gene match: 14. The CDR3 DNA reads TGTGCCAGCAGCCAGGAAAGGGGCGGACAGGGTCGGTATGGCTACACCTTC. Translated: CASSQERGGQGRYGYTF.

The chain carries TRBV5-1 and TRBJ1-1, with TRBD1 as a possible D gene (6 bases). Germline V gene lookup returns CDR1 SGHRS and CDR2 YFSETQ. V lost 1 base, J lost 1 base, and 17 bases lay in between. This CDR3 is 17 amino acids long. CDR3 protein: CASSLRGNRVGNTEAFF. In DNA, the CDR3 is TGCGCCAGCAGCTTGAGGGGTAACAGGGTGGGGAACACTGAAGCTTTCTTT.

CDR3 residues: CASSLGRTLLGYTF. The CDR3 DNA sequence: TGTGCCAGCAGCTTGGGCCGTACCTTACTTGGCTACACCTTC. This chain uses TRBV5-5 with TRBJ1-2; unclear D gene. Looked up from germline, CDR1 is SGHKS and CDR2 is YYEKEE (reference sequence). The CDR3 contains 14 residues. V was cut by 0 bases and J by 7 bases, with 13 bases left in between.

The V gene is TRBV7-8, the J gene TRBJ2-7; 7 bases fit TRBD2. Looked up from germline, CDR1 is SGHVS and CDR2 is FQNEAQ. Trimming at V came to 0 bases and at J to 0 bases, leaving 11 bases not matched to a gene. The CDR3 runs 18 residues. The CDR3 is CASSLASGGGPSSYEQYF. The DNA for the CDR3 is TGTGCCAGCAGCTTAGCTTCGGGAGGCGGGCCGAGCTCCTACGAGCAGTACTTC. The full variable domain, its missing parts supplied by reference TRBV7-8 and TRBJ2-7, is GAGVSQSPRYKVAKRGQDVALRCDPISGHVSLFWYQQALGQGPEFLTYFQNEAQLDKSGLPSDRFFAERPEGSVSTLKIQRTQQEDSAVYLCASSLASGGGPSSYEQYFGPGTRLTVT.

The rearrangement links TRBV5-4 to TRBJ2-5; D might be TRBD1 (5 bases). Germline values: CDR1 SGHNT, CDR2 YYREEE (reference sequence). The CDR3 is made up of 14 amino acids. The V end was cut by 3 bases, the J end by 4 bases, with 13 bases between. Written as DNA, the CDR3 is TGTGCCAGCAGCTATGACAGTGTGGGAGAGACCCAGTACTTC. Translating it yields CASSYDSVGETQYF.

Here the CDR3 reads CASLGRDTFATNEKLFF. The CDR3 DNA sequence: TGTGCCAGCCTGGGCCGGGACACATTTGCAACTAATGAAAAACTGTTTTTT. This chain joins TRBV27 and TRBJ1-4; the D gene is possibly TRBD1 (6 bases). Per germline, CDR1 MNHEY and CDR2 SMNVEV (reference sequence). This CDR3 has 17 amino acids. V dropped 8 bases and J dropped 0 bases, with 19 bases sitting between them.

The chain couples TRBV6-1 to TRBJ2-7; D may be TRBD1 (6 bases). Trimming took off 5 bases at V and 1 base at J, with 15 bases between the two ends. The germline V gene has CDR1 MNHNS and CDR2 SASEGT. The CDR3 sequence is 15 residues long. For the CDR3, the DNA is TGTGCCAGCAGTTCTGAGACAGGACGTTCCTACGAGCAGTACTTC. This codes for CASSSETGRSYEQYF.

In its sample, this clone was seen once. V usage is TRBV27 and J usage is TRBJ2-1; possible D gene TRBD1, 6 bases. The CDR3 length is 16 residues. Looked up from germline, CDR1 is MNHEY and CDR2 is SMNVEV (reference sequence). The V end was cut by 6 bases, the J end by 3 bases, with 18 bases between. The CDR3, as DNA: TGTGCCAGCAGGCCCAAGGGGGATCTCCTCTACAATGAGCAGTTCTTC. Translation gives CASRPKGDLLYNEQFF.

CDR3 DNA sequence: TGTGCCAGCAAGCAAGGCACAGGGGTCTACGAGCAGTACTTC. This translates into CASKQGTGVYEQYF. V usage is TRBV2 and J usage is TRBJ2-7; 7 bases align to TRBD1. The CDR3 is made up of 14 amino acids. The V segment lost 7 bases and the J segment 3 bases; nucleotides outside the gene matches: 9. Germline CDR1 reads SNHLY; CDR2 reads FYNNEI.

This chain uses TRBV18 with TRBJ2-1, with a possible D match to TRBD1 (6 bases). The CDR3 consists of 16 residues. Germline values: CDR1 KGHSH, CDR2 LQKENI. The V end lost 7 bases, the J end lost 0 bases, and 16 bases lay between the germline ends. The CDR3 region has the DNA TGTGCCAGCTTGCCCCGACAGGCCTCCTCCTACAATGAGCAGTTCTTC. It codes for CASLPRQASSYNEQFF.

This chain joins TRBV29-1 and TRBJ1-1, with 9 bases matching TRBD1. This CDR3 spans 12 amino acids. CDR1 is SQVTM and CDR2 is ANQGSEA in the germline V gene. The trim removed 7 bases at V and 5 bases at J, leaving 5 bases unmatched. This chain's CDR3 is CSGGQGQTEAFF. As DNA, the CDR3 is TGCAGCGGGGGACAGGGACAGACTGAAGCTTTCTTT.

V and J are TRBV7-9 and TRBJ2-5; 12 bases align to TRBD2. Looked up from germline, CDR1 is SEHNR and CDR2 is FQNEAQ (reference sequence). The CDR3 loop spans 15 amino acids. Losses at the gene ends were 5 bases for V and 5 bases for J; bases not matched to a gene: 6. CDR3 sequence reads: CASSPGLAGLETQYF. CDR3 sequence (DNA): TGTGCCAGCAGCCCTGGACTAGCGGGATTGGAGACCCAGTACTTC.

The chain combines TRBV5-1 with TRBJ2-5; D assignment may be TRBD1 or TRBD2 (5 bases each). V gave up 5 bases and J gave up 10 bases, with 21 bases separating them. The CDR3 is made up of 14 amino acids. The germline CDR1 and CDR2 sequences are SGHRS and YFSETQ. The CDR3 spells CASRYRDPTGDQYF. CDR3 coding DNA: TGCGCCAGCAGATACCGGGACCCCACTGGGGACCAGTACTTC.

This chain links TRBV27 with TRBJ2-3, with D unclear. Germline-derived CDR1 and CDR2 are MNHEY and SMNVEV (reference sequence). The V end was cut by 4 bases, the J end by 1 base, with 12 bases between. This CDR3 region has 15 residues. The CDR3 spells CASSSQESGTDTQYF. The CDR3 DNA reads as TGTGCCAGCAGTTCCCAAGAATCCGGCACAGATACGCAGTATTTT.

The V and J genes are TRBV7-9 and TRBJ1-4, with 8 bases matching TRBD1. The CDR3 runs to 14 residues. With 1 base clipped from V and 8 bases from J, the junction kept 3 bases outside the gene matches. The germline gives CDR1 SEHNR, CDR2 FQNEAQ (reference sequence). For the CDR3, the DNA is TGTGCCAGCAGCTTAGGAACAGGGGGAGAAAAACTGTTTTTT. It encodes CASSLGTGGEKLFF.

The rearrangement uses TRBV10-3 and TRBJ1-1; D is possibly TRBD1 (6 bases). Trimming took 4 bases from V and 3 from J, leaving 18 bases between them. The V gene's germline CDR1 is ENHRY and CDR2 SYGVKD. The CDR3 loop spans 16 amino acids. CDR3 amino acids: CAISGWGRGRDTEAFF. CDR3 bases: TGTGCCATCAGTGGCTGGGGCAGGGGAAGGGACACTGAAGCTTTCTTT.